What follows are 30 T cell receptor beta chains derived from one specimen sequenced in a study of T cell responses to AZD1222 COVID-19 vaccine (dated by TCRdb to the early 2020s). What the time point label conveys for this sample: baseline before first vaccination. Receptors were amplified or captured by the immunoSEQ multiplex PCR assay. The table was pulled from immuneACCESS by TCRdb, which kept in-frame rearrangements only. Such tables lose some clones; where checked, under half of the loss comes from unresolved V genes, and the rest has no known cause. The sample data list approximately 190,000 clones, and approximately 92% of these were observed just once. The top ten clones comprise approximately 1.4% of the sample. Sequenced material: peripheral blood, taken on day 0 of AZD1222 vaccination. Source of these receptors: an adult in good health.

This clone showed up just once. CDR3 bases: TGTGCCAGCAGCTTAGAGATCCGGAGCACAGATACGCAGTATTTT. Translating it yields CASSLEIRSTDTQYF. The J gene is TRBJ2-3, the V gene TRBV11-2; D not certain. V lost 0 bases and J lost 0, with 7 bases in between. Germline V gives CDR1 SGHAT, CDR2 FQNNGV. The CDR3 totals 15 residues.

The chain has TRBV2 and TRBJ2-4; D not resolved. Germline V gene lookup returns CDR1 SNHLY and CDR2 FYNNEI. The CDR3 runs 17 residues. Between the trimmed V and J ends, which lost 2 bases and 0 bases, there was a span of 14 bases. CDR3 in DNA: TGTGCCAGCAGTGAAACCGGTGTTGGGCTAGCCAAAAACATTCAGTACTTC. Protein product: CASSETGVGLAKNIQYF. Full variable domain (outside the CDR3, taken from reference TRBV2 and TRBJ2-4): EPEVTQTPSHQVTQMGQEVILRCVPISNHLYFYWYRQILGQKVEFLVSFYNNEISEKSEIFDDQFSVERPDGSNFTLKIRSTKLEDSAMYFCASSETGVGLAKNIQYFGAGTRLSVL.

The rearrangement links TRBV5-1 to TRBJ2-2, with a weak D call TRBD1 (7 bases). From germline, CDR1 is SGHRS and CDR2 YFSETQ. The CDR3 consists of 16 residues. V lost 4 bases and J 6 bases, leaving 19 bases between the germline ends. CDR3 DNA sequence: TGCGCCAGCAGCGAAAGGCCAGGGGGGTTCTCCGGGGAGCTGTTTTTT. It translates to CASSERPGGFSGELFF.

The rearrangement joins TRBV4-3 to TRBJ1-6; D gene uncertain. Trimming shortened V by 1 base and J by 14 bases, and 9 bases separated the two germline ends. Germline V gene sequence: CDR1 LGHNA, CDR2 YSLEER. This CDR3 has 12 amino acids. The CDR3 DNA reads TGCGCCAGCAGCCAAGGATCGGGCTCCCTCCACTTT. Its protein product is CASSQGSGSLHF.

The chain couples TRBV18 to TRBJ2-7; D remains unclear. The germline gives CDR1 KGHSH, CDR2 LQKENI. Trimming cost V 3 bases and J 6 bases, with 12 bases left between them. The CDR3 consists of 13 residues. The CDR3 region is CASSPPVGLEQYF. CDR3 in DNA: TGTGCCAGCTCACCCCCGGTAGGCCTCGAGCAGTACTTC.

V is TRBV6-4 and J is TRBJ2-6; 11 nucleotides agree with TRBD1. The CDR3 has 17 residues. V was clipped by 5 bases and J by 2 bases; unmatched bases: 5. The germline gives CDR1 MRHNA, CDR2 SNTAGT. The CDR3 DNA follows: TGTGCCAGCAGTAGACTGGGACAGGGGGCTGGGGCCAACGTCCTGACTTTC. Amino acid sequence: CASSRLGQGAGANVLTF.

The CDR3 loop reads CATSNGGSPNYGYTF. Here the CDR3 DNA reads TGTGCCACCTCAAACGGTGGCAGTCCCAACTATGGCTACACCTTC. J is TRBJ1-2 and V is TRBV2; D is ambiguous. Trimming took off 10 bases at V and 2 bases at J, with 20 bases between the two ends. Per germline, CDR1 SNHLY and CDR2 FYNNEI. The CDR3 is 15 residues long.

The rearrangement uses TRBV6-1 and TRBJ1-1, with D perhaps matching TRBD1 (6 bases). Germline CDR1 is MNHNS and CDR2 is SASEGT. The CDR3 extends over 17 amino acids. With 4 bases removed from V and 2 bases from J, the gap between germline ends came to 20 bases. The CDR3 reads CASSGQGRGFGNTEAFF. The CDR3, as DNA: TGTGCCAGCAGTGGGCAGGGCAGGGGATTCGGTAACACTGAAGCTTTCTTT.

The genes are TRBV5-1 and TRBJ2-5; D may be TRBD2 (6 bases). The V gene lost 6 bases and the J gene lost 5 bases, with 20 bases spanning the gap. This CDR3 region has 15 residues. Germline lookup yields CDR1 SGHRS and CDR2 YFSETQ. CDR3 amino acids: CASTSGSGAGETQYF. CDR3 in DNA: TGCGCCAGCACCTCTGGCTCCGGGGCGGGGGAGACCCAGTACTTC.

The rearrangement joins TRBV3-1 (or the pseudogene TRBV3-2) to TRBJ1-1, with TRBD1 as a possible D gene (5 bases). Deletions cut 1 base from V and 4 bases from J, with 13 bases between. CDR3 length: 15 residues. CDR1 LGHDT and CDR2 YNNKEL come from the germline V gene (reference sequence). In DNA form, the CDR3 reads TGTGCCAGCAGCCAAGTTTGGGGGTCCGCCACTGAAGCTTTCTTT. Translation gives CASSQVWGSATEAFF.

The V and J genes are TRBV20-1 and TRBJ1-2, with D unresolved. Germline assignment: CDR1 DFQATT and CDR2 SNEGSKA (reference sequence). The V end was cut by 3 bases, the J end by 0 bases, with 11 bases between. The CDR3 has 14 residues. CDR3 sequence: CSASGAQTNYGYTF. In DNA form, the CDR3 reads TGCAGTGCTAGTGGTGCACAAACTAACTATGGCTACACCTTC.

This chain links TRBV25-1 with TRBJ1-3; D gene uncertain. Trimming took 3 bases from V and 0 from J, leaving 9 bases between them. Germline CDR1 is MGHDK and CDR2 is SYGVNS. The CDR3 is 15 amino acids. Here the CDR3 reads CASSDFRSSGNTIYF. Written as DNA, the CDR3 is TGTGCCAGCAGTGACTTCAGGAGCTCTGGAAACACCATATATTTT.

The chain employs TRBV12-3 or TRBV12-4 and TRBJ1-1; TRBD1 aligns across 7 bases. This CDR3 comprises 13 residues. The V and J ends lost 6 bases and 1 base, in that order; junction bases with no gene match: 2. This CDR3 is CASSRDRNTEAFF. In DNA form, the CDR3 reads TGTGCCAGCAGCAGGGACAGGAACACTGAAGCTTTCTTT.

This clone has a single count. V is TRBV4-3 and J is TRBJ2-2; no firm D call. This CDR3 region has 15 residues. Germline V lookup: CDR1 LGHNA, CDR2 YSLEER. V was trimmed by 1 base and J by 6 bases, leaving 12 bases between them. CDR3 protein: CASSQAPTGPGELFF. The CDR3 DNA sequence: TGCGCCAGCAGCCAAGCTCCTACGGGCCCCGGGGAGCTGTTTTTT.

CDR3 nucleotides: TGTGCCAGCACCCCAAACCGGGCCCTAGGGTACACCGGGGAGCTGTTTTTT. Its translation is CASTPNRALGYTGELFF. The chain has TRBV7-9 and TRBJ2-2; no clear D. The CDR3 totals 17 residues. Trimming took off 7 bases at V and 3 bases at J, with 21 bases between the two ends. Germline V gene lookup returns CDR1 SEHNR and CDR2 FQNEAQ (reference sequence).

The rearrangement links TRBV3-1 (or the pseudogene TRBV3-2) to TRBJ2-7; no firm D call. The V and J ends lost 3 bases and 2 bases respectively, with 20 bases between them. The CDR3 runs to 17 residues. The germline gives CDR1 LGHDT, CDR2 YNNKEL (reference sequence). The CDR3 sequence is CASSHKPPTGRPYEQYF. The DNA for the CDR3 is TGTGCCAGCAGCCACAAACCCCCTACCGGGCGGCCCTACGAGCAGTACTTC.

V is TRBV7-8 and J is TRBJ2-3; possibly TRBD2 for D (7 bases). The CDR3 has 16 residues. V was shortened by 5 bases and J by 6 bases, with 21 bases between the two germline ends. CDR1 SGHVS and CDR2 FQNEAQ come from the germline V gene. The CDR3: CASSPFKGGPEDTQYF. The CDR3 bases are TGTGCCAGCAGCCCTTTTAAGGGGGGGCCCGAGGATACGCAGTATTTT.

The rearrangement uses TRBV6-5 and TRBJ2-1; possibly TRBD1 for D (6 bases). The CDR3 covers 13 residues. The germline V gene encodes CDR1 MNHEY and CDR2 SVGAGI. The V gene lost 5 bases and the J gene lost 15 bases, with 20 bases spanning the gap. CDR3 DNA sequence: TGTGCCAGCAGTAGAAATCGGGACAAGGTTCCGTTCTTC. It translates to CASSRNRDKVPFF.

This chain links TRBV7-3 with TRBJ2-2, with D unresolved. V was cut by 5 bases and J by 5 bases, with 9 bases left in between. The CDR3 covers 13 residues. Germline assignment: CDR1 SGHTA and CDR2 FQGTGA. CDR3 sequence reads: CASSATSTGELFF. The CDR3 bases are TGTGCCAGCAGCGCTACTTCAACCGGGGAGCTGTTTTTT.

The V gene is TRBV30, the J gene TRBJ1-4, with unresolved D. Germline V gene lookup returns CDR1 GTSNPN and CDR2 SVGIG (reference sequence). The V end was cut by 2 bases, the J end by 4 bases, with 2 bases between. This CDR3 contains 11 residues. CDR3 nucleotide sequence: TGTGCCTGGAGTCGTAATGAAAAACTGTTTTTT. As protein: CAWSRNEKLFF.

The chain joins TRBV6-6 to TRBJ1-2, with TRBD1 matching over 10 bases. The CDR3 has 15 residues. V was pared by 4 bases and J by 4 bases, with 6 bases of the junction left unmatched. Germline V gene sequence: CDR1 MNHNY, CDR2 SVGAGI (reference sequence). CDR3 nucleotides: TGTGCCAGCAGTTCGCCGGGACAGGGGTCCTATGGCTACACCTTC. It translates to CASSSPGQGSYGYTF.

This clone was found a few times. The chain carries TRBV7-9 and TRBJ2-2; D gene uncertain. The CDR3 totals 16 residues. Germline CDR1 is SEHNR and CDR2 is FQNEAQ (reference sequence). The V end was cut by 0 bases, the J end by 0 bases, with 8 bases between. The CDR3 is CASSLAASSNTGELFF. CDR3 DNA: TGTGCCAGCAGCTTAGCTGCCAGTTCGAACACCGGGGAGCTGTTTTTT.

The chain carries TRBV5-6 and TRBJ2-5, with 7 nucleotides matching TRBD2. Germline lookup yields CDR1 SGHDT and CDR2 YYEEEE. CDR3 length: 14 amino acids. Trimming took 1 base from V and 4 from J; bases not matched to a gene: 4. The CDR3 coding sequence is TGTGCCAGCAGCTTGCGGGGGGTACGAGAGACCCAGTACTTC. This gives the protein CASSLRGVRETQYF.

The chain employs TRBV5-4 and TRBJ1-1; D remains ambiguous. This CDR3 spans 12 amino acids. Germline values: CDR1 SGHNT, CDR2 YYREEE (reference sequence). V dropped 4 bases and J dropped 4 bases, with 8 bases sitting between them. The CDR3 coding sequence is TGTGCCAGCAGCCCCCTGGGCACTGAAGCTTTCTTT. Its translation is CASSPLGTEAFF.

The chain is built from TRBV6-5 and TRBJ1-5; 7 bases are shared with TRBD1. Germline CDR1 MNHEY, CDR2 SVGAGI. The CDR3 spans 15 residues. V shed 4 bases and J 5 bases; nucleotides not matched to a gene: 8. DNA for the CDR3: TGTGCCAGCAGTTTATCCCGGACAGGATATCAGCCCCAGCATTTT. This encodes CASSLSRTGYQPQHF.

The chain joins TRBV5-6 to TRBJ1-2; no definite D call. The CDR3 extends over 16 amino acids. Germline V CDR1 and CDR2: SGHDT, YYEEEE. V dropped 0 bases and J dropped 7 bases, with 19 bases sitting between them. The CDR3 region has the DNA TGTGCCAGCAGCTTGGTGTCAGCGCGGTTGAAGGGTGGCTACACCTTC. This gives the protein CASSLVSARLKGGYTF.

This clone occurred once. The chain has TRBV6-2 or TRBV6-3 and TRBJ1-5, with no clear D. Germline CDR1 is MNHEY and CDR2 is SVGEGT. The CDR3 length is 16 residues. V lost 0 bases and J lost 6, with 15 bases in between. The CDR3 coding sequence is TGTGCCAGCAGTTACTCGAGTTTAAATATGGGTCAGCCCCAGCATTTT. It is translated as CASSYSSLNMGQPQHF.

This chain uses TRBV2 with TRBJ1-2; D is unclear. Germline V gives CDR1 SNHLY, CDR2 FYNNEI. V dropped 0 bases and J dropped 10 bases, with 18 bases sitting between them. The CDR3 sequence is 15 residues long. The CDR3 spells CASSEALPGVDDYTF. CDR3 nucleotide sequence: TGTGCCAGCAGTGAAGCGCTTCCCGGAGTCGACGACTACACCTTC.

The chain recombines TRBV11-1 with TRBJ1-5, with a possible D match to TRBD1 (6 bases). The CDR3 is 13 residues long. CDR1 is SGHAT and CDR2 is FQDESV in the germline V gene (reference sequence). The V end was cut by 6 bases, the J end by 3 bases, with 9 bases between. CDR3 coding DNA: TGTGCCAGCAGTCAGGGGACCAATCAGCCCCAGCATTTT. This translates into CASSQGTNQPQHF.

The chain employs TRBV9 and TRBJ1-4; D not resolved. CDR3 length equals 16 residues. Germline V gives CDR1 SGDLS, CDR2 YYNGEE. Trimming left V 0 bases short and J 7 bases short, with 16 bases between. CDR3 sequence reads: CASSVVKVKVGEKLFF. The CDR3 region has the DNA TGTGCCAGCAGCGTAGTTAAGGTCAAAGTGGGTGAAAAACTGTTTTTT.